These 21 T cell receptor beta chains came from one sample sequenced in a study of blood T cell repertoires in COVID-19. Produced via immunoSEQ multiplex PCR; TCRdb's table is partial and in-frame only. The sample carries more than 90,000 clones, approximately 77% recorded once. Sample: peripheral blood. The receptors here all came from a woman older than 75 with acute or convalescent COVID-19.

V usage is TRBV7-2 and J usage is TRBJ2-3, with D tentatively TRBD1 (6 bases). Germline lookup yields CDR1 SGHTA and CDR2 FQGNSA. V was pared by 3 bases and J by 6 bases, with 16 bases between. The CDR3 is made up of 15 amino acids. The CDR3 is CASSLQGPQVDTQYF. The CDR3 nucleotides are TGTGCCAGCAGCTTGCAGGGGCCTCAGGTGGATACGCAGTATTTT.

The J gene is TRBJ1-2, the V gene TRBV19; D gene ambiguous. The length of the CDR3 is 13 residues. Germline-derived CDR1 and CDR2 are LNHDA and SQIVND (reference sequence). V lost 6 bases and J 2 bases, leaving 10 bases between the germline ends. This CDR3 is CASSDSRNYGYTF. Here the CDR3 DNA reads TGTGCCAGTAGCGACTCCCGAAACTATGGCTACACCTTC.

This chain uses TRBV19 with TRBJ2-1, with unresolved D. V was clipped by 4 bases and J by 7 bases, with 14 bases between them. Germline V gene sequence: CDR1 LNHDA, CDR2 SQIVND (reference sequence). This CDR3 comprises 14 residues. DNA for the CDR3: TGTGCCAGTAGTACTTCTAGATCCGAAAATGAGCAGTTCTTC. Residues: CASSTSRSENEQFF.

This clone was seen a few times. The V call is TRBV5-4, the J call TRBJ1-6, with unresolved D. The V end lost 4 bases, the J end lost 7 bases, and 15 bases lay between the germline ends. Germline assignment: CDR1 SGHNT and CDR2 YYREEE (reference sequence). The CDR3 extends over 15 amino acids. The CDR3 DNA is TGTGCCAGCAGCGCAGACAATCAGCTGAATTCACCCCTCCACTTT. It encodes CASSADNQLNSPLHF.

The chain couples TRBV2 to TRBJ1-2; 7 bases are a match to TRBD1. Germline V gene lookup returns CDR1 SNHLY and CDR2 FYNNEI. The CDR3 has 14 residues. J gave up 7 bases and V 4 bases, and 9 bases lay outside the gene matches. The CDR3 DNA reads TGTGCCAGCAGTGGACAGGGAGGAGGGGTTGGCTACACCTTC. The encoded protein is CASSGQGGGVGYTF.

The chain couples TRBV7-9 to TRBJ1-1, with D possibly matching TRBD1 (5 bases). Germline V gives CDR1 SEHNR, CDR2 FQNEAQ (reference sequence). Trimming pared 5 bases from V and 6 bases from J, leaving 16 bases between. The CDR3 extends over 14 amino acids. The CDR3: CASSEQGAFAEAFF. CDR3 DNA sequence: TGTGCCAGCAGCGAACAAGGGGCTTTTGCTGAAGCTTTCTTT.

This chain connects TRBV7-2 to TRBJ2-7; TRBD1 is a possible D gene (7 bases). The CDR3 covers 18 residues. Germline V CDR1 and CDR2: SGHTA, FQGNSA. Trimming stripped 6 bases from V and 0 bases from J, with 24 bases between. Here the CDR3 reads CASRLPGTQGRSSYEQYF. The CDR3, as DNA: TGTGCCAGCAGGTTACCCGGTACACAGGGGAGGAGCTCCTACGAGCAGTACTTC.

J is TRBJ2-5 and V is TRBV6-2 or TRBV6-3; 12 bases align to TRBD2. The CDR3 has 16 residues. From germline, CDR1 is MNHEY and CDR2 SVGEGT. J gave up 3 bases and V 2 bases, and 4 bases lay outside the gene matches. The CDR3 DNA sequence: TGTGCCAGCAGTTACGGGACTAGCGGGTTGAAAGAGACCCAGTACTTC. It is translated as CASSYGTSGLKETQYF.

This clone was counted between two and nine times. J is TRBJ2-1 and V is TRBV13; 11 nucleotides line up with TRBD2. The trim removed 7 bases at V and 8 bases at J, leaving 7 bases unmatched. This CDR3 is built from 14 residues. CDR1 and CDR2 (germline): PRHDT, FYEKMQ (reference sequence). The CDR3 here is CASTSGRPAHEQFF. CDR3 coding DNA: TGTGCCAGCACTAGCGGGAGGCCCGCCCATGAGCAGTTCTTC.

V gene TRBV6-1 combines with J gene TRBJ1-6; TRBD1 agrees at 7 bases. The length of the CDR3 is 15 residues. Trimming removed 3 bases from V and 7 bases from J; junction bases left unmatched: 6. Germline V lookup: CDR1 MNHNS, CDR2 SASEGT. CDR3 sequence (DNA): TGTGCCAGCAGTGATATACAGGGGAAGAATTCACCCCTCCACTTT. Protein: CASSDIQGKNSPLHF.

This chain connects TRBV19 to TRBJ2-1; perhaps TRBD2 as D (5 bases). The V gene lost 3 bases and the J gene lost 8 bases, with 11 bases spanning the gap. Germline V gene data show CDR1 as LNHDA and CDR2 as SQIVND (reference sequence). The CDR3 length is 13 residues. CDR3 residues: CASSMVRADEQFF. CDR3 sequence (DNA): TGTGCCAGTAGTATGGTGAGGGCCGATGAGCAGTTCTTC.

The DNA of the CDR3 is TGTGCCAGCAGCTTAACTAGCGGGGGGTACAATGAGCAGTTCTTC. It translates to CASSLTSGGYNEQFF. The rearrangement uses TRBV7-2 and TRBJ2-1; 12 bases align to TRBD2. CDR1 and CDR2 (germline): SGHTA, FQGNSA. The V segment lost 2 bases and the J segment 4 bases; nucleotides outside the gene matches: 0. The CDR3 has 15 residues.

This clone was observed once. The sample contains more than one DNA sequence encoding this CDR3. The CDR3 sequence: CASSQAGSGANVLTF. The CDR3 DNA reads as TGTGCCAGCAGCCAAGCAGGCTCTGGGGCCAACGTCCTGACTTTC. This rearrangement joins TRBV3-1 (or the pseudogene TRBV3-2) to TRBJ2-6; D not resolved. CDR3 length equals 15 residues. With 1 base removed from V and 0 bases from J, the gap between germline ends came to 4 bases. The V gene's germline CDR1 is LGHDT and CDR2 YNNKEL (reference sequence).

The V call is TRBV11-2, the J call TRBJ2-7, with TRBD2 as a possible D gene (5 bases). Trimming cost V 3 bases and J 0 bases, with 12 bases left between them. From germline, CDR1 is SGHAT and CDR2 FQNNGV. The CDR3 length is 15 residues. The CDR3: CASSFYVGSSYEQYF. The CDR3, as DNA: TGTGCCAGCAGCTTTTATGTGGGGAGCTCCTACGAGCAGTACTTC.

The V gene is TRBV30, the J gene TRBJ1-4; perhaps TRBD1 as D (5 bases). The length of the CDR3 is 12 residues. Germline V gene lookup returns CDR1 GTSNPN and CDR2 SVGIG (reference sequence). Trimming removed 4 bases from V and 8 bases from J, with 11 bases in between. In DNA form, the CDR3 reads TGTGCCTGGACAGGGTTTGGCGAAAAACTGTTTTTT. It yields the protein CAWTGFGEKLFF.

The chain employs TRBV7-9 and TRBJ2-5; 8 bases are a match to TRBD1. With V trimmed by 7 bases and J by 2 bases, 6 bases remained unmatched. CDR1 and CDR2 (germline): SEHNR, FQNEAQ (reference sequence). The CDR3 loop spans 14 amino acids. CDR3 nucleotides: TGTGCCAGCAATTTCGGGACAGGACAAGAGACCCAGTACTTC. As protein: CASNFGTGQETQYF.

This chain uses TRBV2 with TRBJ1-1; 9 positions match TRBD1. Germline V gene sequence: CDR1 SNHLY, CDR2 FYNNEI. V dropped 4 bases and J dropped 0; count of bases not matched to a gene: 3. CDR3 size: 15 residues. The chain's CDR3 is CASSGDRAVNTEAFF. The DNA for the CDR3 is TGTGCCAGCAGTGGGGACAGGGCGGTGAACACTGAAGCTTTCTTT.

The chain employs TRBV2 and TRBJ1-4, with 7 bases fitting TRBD1. The CDR3 has 14 amino acids. Germline V gives CDR1 SNHLY, CDR2 FYNNEI. The V and J ends lost 6 bases and 5 bases, in that order; junction bases with no gene match: 6. DNA of the CDR3: TGTGCCAGCAGGGCGGGACAGCCGAATGAAAAACTGTTTTTT. Its translation is CASRAGQPNEKLFF.

The chain employs TRBV10-3 and TRBJ1-5; TRBD1 might be the D (5 bases). Looked up from germline, CDR1 is ENHRY and CDR2 is SYGVKD. This CDR3 has 14 residues. V lost 4 bases and J lost 5, with 12 bases in between. The CDR3 spells CAISGRGGDQPQHF. As DNA, the CDR3 is TGTGCCATCAGTGGCCGTGGGGGGGATCAGCCCCAGCATTTT.

The chain joins TRBV25-1 to TRBJ2-2, with TRBD1 matching over 9 bases. The V segment lost 0 bases and the J segment 5 bases; nucleotides outside the gene matches: 4. Germline lookup yields CDR1 MGHDK and CDR2 SYGVNS. CDR3 length: 16 amino acids. The CDR3 sequence is CASSEYTGTGTGELFF. As DNA, the CDR3 is TGTGCCAGCAGTGAATATACGGGGACAGGGACCGGGGAGCTGTTTTTT.

The V gene is TRBV2, the J gene TRBJ2-1, with 13 bases fitting TRBD2. The CDR3 contains 14 residues. The V segment lost 7 bases and the J segment 10 bases; nucleotides outside the gene matches: 7. Germline CDR1 reads SNHLY; CDR2 reads FYNNEI. Here the CDR3 DNA reads TGTGCCAGCAAAGAGGGACTAGCGGGGACCGAGCAGTTCTTC. Residues: CASKEGLAGTEQFF. The variable domain in full, with the rest retrieved from reference TRBV2 and TRBJ2-1, is EPEVTQTPSHQVTQMGQEVILRCVPISNHLYFYWYRQILGQKVEFLVSFYNNEISEKSEIFDDQFSVERPDGSNFTLKIRSTKLEDSAMYFCASKEGLAGTEQFFGPGTRLTVL.